This T cell receptor (beta chain) is from a study of spatial heterogeneity in lung cancer. Study-wide findings and caveats: Alpha and beta chain coverage of tumor T cells was estimated at about 7.4% and 14%, respectively. One measure, the expanded intratumoral alpha and beta TCR count, tracked tumor mutation counts. Ubiquitous and regional expanded TCR counts correlated with ubiquitous and regional nonsynonymous mutations, respectively.

In the library, each TCR cDNA molecule bore its own unique molecular identifier. Via MiXCR, TCRdb re-called the 5' RACE reads, giving one row per CDR3 protein. The sample consists of more than 10,000 distinct CDR3 sequences, just over 5% of them appearing once. The time point is: sample taken at primary tumor resection. Samples came from about 72 TRACERx patients with untreated early-stage lung cancer. Ten or more counts support this clonotype. Its antigen remains unknown. The CDR3 is 15 amino acids. With 5 bases removed from V and 0 bases from J, the gap between germline ends came to 8 bases. Germline CDR1 and CDR2: LNHNV and YYDKDF (reference sequence).

V gene TRBV15 combines with J gene TRBJ2-6; D is unresolved. The sequencing used lung tumor tissue, collected at surgery. This receptor was obtained from a male donor with early-stage non-small cell lung cancer. The CDR3 nucleotides are TGTGCCACCAGCTTCCCAAGCTCTGGGGCCAACGTCCTGACTTTC. Its translation is CATSFPSSGANVLTF.